A single sample is the source of the 22 T cell receptor beta chains below, sequenced in a study of CD8+ T cells in alopecia areata. Treatment described: oral pan-JAK inhibitor, 5-10 mg twice daily. Sequencing templates came from extracted RNA that was reverse transcribed into cDNA. Assay: immunoSEQ multiplex PCR; the TCRdb copy retains only in-frame clones and omits some. The repertoire holds 120,000 to 150,000 clones, 75% to 85% seen once, with 20% to 25% in the top ten. Specimen: CD8+ T cells sorted from blood, collected at week 4, from a patient treated with tofacitinib. The receptors stem from a human donor with alopecia areata.

The chain joins TRBV4-2 to TRBJ2-7; tentative D call: TRBD2 (6 bases). Germline V gene sequence: CDR1 LGHNA, CDR2 YNFKEQ. The CDR3 consists of 16 residues. V lost 0 bases, J lost 6 bases, and 18 bases lay in between. Here the CDR3 reads CASSQDSVSGTFEQYF. CDR3 sequence (DNA): TGTGCCAGCAGCCAAGATTCGGTTAGCGGTACCTTCGAGCAGTACTTC.

V gene TRBV27 combines with J gene TRBJ1-2; D uncertain. Trimming took off 3 bases at V and 0 bases at J, with 5 bases between the two ends. The CDR3 contains 13 residues. Germline assignment: CDR1 MNHEY and CDR2 SMNVEV (reference sequence). The CDR3 DNA reads TGTGCCAGCAGTTTTGGCCCTAACTATGGCTACACCTTC. It codes for CASSFGPNYGYTF.

V and J are TRBV19 and TRBJ2-7; the D is unclear. The CDR3 is made up of 13 amino acids. V lost 3 bases to trimming and J lost 5 bases, with 11 bases between them. Germline V CDR1 and CDR2: LNHDA, SQIVND (reference sequence). CDR3 coding DNA: TGTGCCAGTAGTATCTACACTGGTGACGAGCAGTACTTC. It encodes CASSIYTGDEQYF.

The chain uses TRBV25-1 and TRBJ2-5; no reliable D call. Germline V lookup: CDR1 MGHDK, CDR2 SYGVNS. Between the trimmed V and J ends, which lost 1 base and 13 bases, there was a span of 10 bases. The length of the CDR3 is 11 residues. CDR3 nucleotide sequence: TGTGCCAGCAGTGAATTTGGCATCTGGTACTTC. Protein: CASSEFGIWYF.

This chain joins TRBV5-1 and TRBJ2-5; 14 bases line up with TRBD2. The ends lost 4 bases at V and 4 bases at J; junction bases unmatched: 3. Per the germline V gene, CDR1 is SGHRS and CDR2 is YFSETQ. This CDR3 has 15 residues. The CDR3 DNA reads as TGCGCCAGCAGCGACGGGACTAGCGGGGGAGAGACCCAGTACTTC. Protein product: CASSDGTSGGETQYF.

By its share, this clone is medium-sized. J is TRBJ2-1 and V is TRBV4-1; weak D call: TRBD2 (5 bases). V was shortened by 3 bases and J by 0 bases, with 18 bases between the two germline ends. Per germline, CDR1 MGHRA and CDR2 YSYEKL. The CDR3 loop spans 18 amino acids. CDR3 DNA sequence: TGCGCCAGCAGCCACCGGACTCCGGGCGTTAGCTCCTACAATGAGCAGTTCTTC. This gives the protein CASSHRTPGVSSYNEQFF.

Points on this clone: Other DNA sequences in the same sample also yield this CDR3. The genes are TRBV27 and TRBJ2-1, with a weak D call TRBD2 (6 bases). The CDR3 consists of 12 residues. From germline, CDR1 is MNHEY and CDR2 SMNVEV (reference sequence). The V and J ends lost 2 bases and 7 bases respectively, with 6 bases between them. The CDR3 loop is CASSLGGNEQFF. The CDR3 region has the DNA TGTGCCAGCAGTTTAGGGGGGAATGAGCAGTTCTTC.

The chain couples TRBV7-2 to TRBJ2-3; tentatively, D is TRBD2 (6 bases). Trimming removed 5 bases from V and 4 bases from J, with 19 bases in between. Germline CDR1 and CDR2: SGHTA and FQGNSA. The CDR3 spans 16 residues. DNA of the CDR3: TGTGCCAGCAGCCCCCTTTTCGGGGGACGCCCAGATACGCAGTATTTT. Protein: CASSPLFGGRPDTQYF.

DNA for the CDR3: TGTGCCAGCAGGTTAACAGGAGGAAAAGGCTCTGGGGCCAACGTCCTGACTTTC. Translated, it gives CASRLTGGKGSGANVLTF. This chain joins TRBV5-8 and TRBJ2-6; D assignment may be TRBD1 or TRBD2 (5 bases each). CDR3 length: 18 amino acids. Trimming pared 5 bases from V and 0 bases from J, leaving 18 bases between. Per germline, CDR1 SGHTS and CDR2 YDEGEE.

The chain couples TRBV29-1 to TRBJ1-2, with 12 bases aligning to TRBD1. Germline trimming cut 6 bases from V and 2 bases from J; bases unmatched to any gene: 7. Germline CDR1 SQVTM, CDR2 ANQGSEA. The CDR3 loop spans 15 amino acids. CDR3 residues: CSVGPGTGGNYGYTF. Written as DNA, the CDR3 is TGCAGCGTGGGACCCGGGACAGGGGGCAACTATGGCTACACCTTC.

J is TRBJ2-5 and V is TRBV29-1; the match to TRBD2 covers 7 bases. Matching the DNA end better, TRBJ2-7 makes the J call doubtful. Germline V gives CDR1 SQVTM, CDR2 ANQGSEA. CDR3 length: 13 residues. CDR3 region: CSVEDWEGYEQYF. The CDR3 DNA sequence: TGCAGCGTTGAAGATTGGGAGGGCTACGAGCAGTACTTC.

V gene TRBV27 combines with J gene TRBJ1-5, with 9 nucleotides matching TRBD1. This CDR3 has 14 amino acids. Trimming removed 8 bases from V and 5 bases from J; junction bases left unmatched: 7. The germline V gene has CDR1 MNHEY and CDR2 SMNVEV (reference sequence). The CDR3 region has the DNA TGTGCCAGCTCCGGACAGGGGTCATATCAGCCCCAGCATTTT. Amino acids: CASSGQGSYQPQHF.

This chain uses TRBV2 with TRBJ1-2, with a weak D call TRBD1 (5 bases). CDR1 and CDR2 from the germline V gene are SNHLY and FYNNEI. This CDR3 has 17 amino acids. Deletions cut 1 base from V and 3 bases from J, with 18 bases between. CDR3 residues: CASSEGLGRIHDYGYTF. CDR3 nucleotides: TGTGCCAGCAGTGAAGGCTTGGGACGGATACATGACTATGGCTACACCTTC.

The V and J genes are TRBV29-1 and TRBJ2-3; either TRBD1 or TRBD2 may supply D (5 bases each). The ends were cut back, 3 bases at V and 4 bases at J, with 17 bases in the middle. Per germline, CDR1 SQVTM and CDR2 ANQGSEA. The CDR3 extends over 15 amino acids. CDR3: CSVDGVGAAADTQYF. The CDR3 nucleotides read TGCAGCGTTGACGGGGTCGGGGCGGCGGCAGATACGCAGTATTTT.

The chain links TRBV4-1 to TRBJ1-2; D is unresolved. V dropped 0 bases and J dropped 1 base, with 6 bases sitting between them. Looked up from germline, CDR1 is MGHRA and CDR2 is YSYEKL. The CDR3 has 14 amino acids. CDR3 nucleotide sequence: TGCGCCAGCAGCCAAGAGCACAGTAACTATGGCTACACCTTC. Translation gives CASSQEHSNYGYTF.

The chain is built from TRBV7-8 and TRBJ2-6; D gene uncertain. CDR1 and CDR2 from the germline V gene are SGHVS and FQNEAQ. This CDR3 is 14 amino acids long. Trimming took 5 bases from V and 3 from J, leaving 8 bases between them. The CDR3 loop is CASSLPSGANVLTF. The CDR3 coding sequence is TGTGCCAGCAGCCTCCCTAGTGGGGCCAACGTCCTGACTTTC.

The rearrangement uses TRBV27 and TRBJ2-7; 11 bases are shared with TRBD1. Germline values: CDR1 MNHEY, CDR2 SMNVEV (reference sequence). The length of the CDR3 is 14 residues. The V and J ends lost 6 bases and 5 bases, in that order; junction bases with no gene match: 6. The CDR3 reads CASSDGTGGNEQYF. The CDR3, as DNA: TGTGCCAGCAGCGATGGGACAGGGGGGAACGAGCAGTACTTC.

V gene TRBV7-9 combines with J gene TRBJ2-7, with TRBD1 matching over 7 bases. Germline trimming cut 5 bases from V and 2 bases from J; bases unmatched to any gene: 15. Germline CDR1 and CDR2: SEHNR and FQNEAQ (reference sequence). This CDR3 region has 17 residues. In nucleotides, the CDR3 is TGTGCCAGCAGCGAAGGGACAGACAACCCTAGGGCCTACGAGCAGTACTTC. Its translation: CASSEGTDNPRAYEQYF.

The chain combines TRBV7-2 with TRBJ2-2, with 7 bases that match TRBD2. With 5 bases clipped from V and 1 base from J, the junction kept 4 bases outside the gene matches. Germline V CDR1 and CDR2: SGHTA, FQGNSA. This CDR3 has 15 amino acids. The chain's CDR3 is CASSLGGGNTGELFF. DNA of the CDR3: TGTGCCAGCAGCCTCGGCGGGGGGAACACCGGGGAGCTGTTTTTT.

The chain is built from TRBV5-6 and TRBJ2-3, with D possibly called TRBD1 or TRBD2 (6 bases each). CDR1 SGHDT and CDR2 YYEEEE come from the germline V gene. CDR3 length: 15 residues. V shed 0 bases and J shed 4 bases, with 12 bases lying between them. The CDR3 reads CASSLVRGRADTQYF. The CDR3 DNA follows: TGTGCCAGCAGCTTGGTACGGGGGCGGGCAGATACGCAGTATTTT.

The chain joins TRBV29-1 to TRBJ1-1, with TRBD1 matching over 11 bases. Germline values: CDR1 SQVTM, CDR2 ANQGSEA. The CDR3 is 18 amino acids. V shed 7 bases, J shed 1 base, and the junction held 17 bases outside the gene matches. The DNA of the CDR3 is TGCAGCGCCCTTGGAGAGGGACAGGGGGACCGGGAGAACACTGAAGCTTTCTTT. It encodes CSALGEGQGDRENTEAFF.

The rearrangement links TRBV4-3 to TRBJ2-7, with D hard to call. This CDR3 region has 15 residues. V lost 2 bases and J 4 bases, leaving 15 bases between the germline ends. Germline CDR1 and CDR2: LGHNA and YSLEER. The CDR3 loop reads CASSQNTGSPYEQYF. DNA for the CDR3: TGCGCCAGCAGCCAAAACACCGGGTCACCATACGAGCAGTACTTC.